These 25 T cell receptor beta chains came from one sample sequenced in a study of liver allograft versus peripheral blood T cells. Study-level information: Comparisons were made between T cell receptor repertoires found in transplanted livers and those circulating in recipients' peripheral blood.

TCRdb re-derived calls from the reads in MiXCR, one entry per CDR3 protein. Of about 5,600 distinct CDR3 sequences in the sample, 14% were seen once. The receptors were sampled from a human patient who had a liver transplant. Some T cells may be supplied by the graft donor.

This clonotype is medium-sized by share. This chain uses TRBV19 with TRBJ2-2, with D perhaps TRBD2 (7 bases). Trimming removed 3 bases from V and 3 bases from J, with 11 bases in between. CDR3 length: 15 residues. Germline loops: CDR1 LNHDA, CDR2 SQIVND (reference sequence). The CDR3 region has the DNA TGTGCCAGTAGTATTCGGGGGGCGGACACCGGGGAGCTGTTTTTT. Translation gives CASSIRGADTGELFF. Full variable domain (outside the CDR3, taken from reference TRBV19 and TRBJ2-2): DGGITQSPKYLFRKEGQNVTLSCEQNLNHDAMYWYRQDPGQGLRLIYYSQIVNDFQKGDIAEGYSVSREKKESFPLTVTSAQKNPTAFYLCASSIRGADTGELFFGEGSRLTVL.

J is TRBJ2-3 and V is TRBV6-2 or TRBV6-3; no clear D gene. Germline V CDR1 and CDR2: MNHEY, SVGEGT. The germline V and J ends were trimmed by 4 bases and 3 bases, with 11 bases remaining between them. The CDR3 consists of 14 residues. The CDR3 sequence is CASSFTGLTDTQYF. The CDR3 nucleotides are TGTGCCAGCAGTTTCACTGGTCTAACAGATACGCAGTATTTT.

In its sample, this clonotype ranks as medium-sized. The J gene is TRBJ1-5, the V gene TRBV19, with 9 bases that match TRBD1. The germline V gene has CDR1 LNHDA and CDR2 SQIVND (reference sequence). CDR3 length: 15 residues. V shed 7 bases and J 1 base; nucleotides not matched to a gene: 5. CDR3 sequence (DNA): TGTGCCAGTATTAAGGACAGGGGAAGCAATCAGCCCCAGCATTTT. Protein product: CASIKDRGSNQPQHF. The whole variable domain, remainder taken from reference TRBV19 and TRBJ1-5, is DGGITQSPKYLFRKEGQNVTLSCEQNLNHDAMYWYRQDPGQGLRLIYYSQIVNDFQKGDIAEGYSVSREKKESFPLTVTSAQKNPTAFYLCASIKDRGSNQPQHFGDGTRLSIL.

This clonotype occurred a few times. V is TRBV6-6 and J is TRBJ2-1; TRBD2 agrees at 12 bases. The germline V gene encodes CDR1 MNHNY and CDR2 SVGAGI (reference sequence). The V segment lost 2 bases and the J segment 4 bases; nucleotides outside the gene matches: 9. This CDR3 spans 18 amino acids. Here the CDR3 DNA reads TGTGCCAGCAGTTACGAGAGCGGGACTAGCGGGTTGTACAATGAGCAGTTCTTC. This gives the protein CASSYESGTSGLYNEQFF.

This clonotype qualifies as medium-sized (0.01 to 0.1%). This sequence joins TRBV6-5 and TRBJ2-7; 12 bases align to TRBD2. V gave up 4 bases and J gave up 6 bases; unmatched junction bases: 7. This CDR3 spans 15 amino acids. Germline CDR1 MNHEY, CDR2 SVGAGI. In nucleotides, the CDR3 is TGTGCCAGCAGTTCGACTAGCGGGAGTATTTCCGAGCAGTACTTC. Its translation is CASSSTSGSISEQYF.

There are a few counts of this clonotype. The rearrangement links TRBV28 to TRBJ2-7, with 11 bases identical to TRBD1. The CDR3 has 15 amino acids. J gave up 3 bases and V 4 bases, and 5 bases lay outside the gene matches. CDR1 and CDR2 (germline): MDHEN, SYDVKM. The CDR3 DNA reads as TGTGCCAGCAGTTCCCCCGGGACAGGGGGCTACGAGCAGTACTTC. It specifies CASSSPGTGGYEQYF.

This clonotype was seen a handful of times. The chain links TRBV12-3 or TRBV12-4 to TRBJ2-7, with D tentatively TRBD2 (6 bases). The CDR3 is made up of 13 amino acids. Trimming pared 2 bases from V and 9 bases from J, leaving 14 bases between. CDR3 region: CASSLRGDGGQYF. In nucleotides, the CDR3 is TGTGCCAGCAGTTTAAGGGGTGACGGGGGGCAGTACTTC.

This clonotype is termed large. V and J are TRBV15 and TRBJ1-1, with D perhaps TRBD1 (6 bases). From germline, CDR1 is LNHNV and CDR2 YYDKDF (reference sequence). This CDR3 has 17 residues. V lost 3 bases and J 2 bases, leaving 19 bases between the germline ends. CDR3 residues: CATSSAVKAGTNTEAFF. CDR3 bases: TGTGCCACCAGCAGTGCTGTGAAAGCCGGGACAAACACTGAAGCTTTCTTT.

Relative to its sample, this clonotype is medium-sized. This rearrangement joins TRBV28 to TRBJ1-1; D is unclear. CDR1 is MDHEN and CDR2 is SYDVKM in the germline V gene. CDR3 size: 11 residues. Trimming took 3 bases from V and 7 from J, leaving 6 bases between them. CDR3 nucleotides: TGTGCCAGCAGTTTGCGTCATGAAGCTTTCTTT. It encodes CASSLRHEAFF.

By proportion, this clonotype is medium-sized. This chain uses TRBV6-2 or TRBV6-3 with TRBJ1-5; 9 nucleotides match TRBD1. V was clipped by 6 bases and J by 6 bases; unmatched bases: 6. The CDR3 runs 14 residues. Germline V CDR1 and CDR2: MNHEY, SVGEGT. CDR3 sequence (DNA): TGTGCCAGCAGCTTGGGACAGGGCTTTCAGCCCCAGCATTTT. It specifies CASSLGQGFQPQHF.

The V call is TRBV11-2, the J call TRBJ2-1, with unresolved D. The CDR3 is 12 amino acids. CDR1 is SGHAT and CDR2 is FQNNGV in the germline V gene. Trimming took off 0 bases at V and 5 bases at J, with 2 bases between the two ends. CDR3 in amino acids: CASSLDDNEQFF. The CDR3, as DNA: TGTGCCAGCAGCTTAGACGACAATGAGCAGTTCTTC.

This clonotype rates as medium-sized. The gene calls are TRBV30 and TRBJ1-4; TRBD1 agrees at 9 bases. The length of the CDR3 is 14 residues. From germline, CDR1 is GTSNPN and CDR2 SVGIG (reference sequence). Trimming removed 2 bases from V and 8 bases from J; junction bases left unmatched: 6. For the CDR3, the DNA is TGTGCCTGGAGTTCGGGGACAGGGAACGAAAAACTGTTTTTT. Translating gives CAWSSGTGNEKLFF.

The chain joins TRBV7-2 to TRBJ1-2; D remains ambiguous. V lost 1 base, J lost 4 bases, and 10 bases lay in between. The CDR3 totals 14 residues. Germline V gene sequence: CDR1 SGHTA, CDR2 FQGNSA. CDR3 nucleotide sequence: TGTGCCAGCAGCTTAGGTCCGGACCCCTATGGCTACACCTTC. Encoded protein: CASSLGPDPYGYTF.

This clonotype was counted only a few times. The chain employs TRBV9 and TRBJ1-1; D perhaps matches TRBD1 (5 bases). V lost 4 bases and J lost 4, with 17 bases in between. Germline V CDR1 and CDR2: SGDLS, YYNGEE. This CDR3 is built from 15 residues. CDR3 DNA: TGTGCCAGCAGCCCCGGGGCCATGGGGATCACTGAAGCTTTCTTT. Its protein is CASSPGAMGITEAFF. Variable domain in full (rest from reference TRBV9 and TRBJ1-1): DSGVTQTPKHLITATGQRVTLRCSPRSGDLSVYWYQQSLDQGLQFLIQYYNGEERAKGNILERFSAQQFPDLHSELNLSSLELGDSALYFCASSPGAMGITEAFFGQGTRLTVV.

DNA of the CDR3: TGTGCCAGCAGCGCCCAGGTAGCGAGCACAGATACGCAGTATTTT. Translated: CASSAQVASTDTQYF. The chain uses TRBV11-2 and TRBJ2-3, with a weak D call TRBD2 (5 bases). The CDR3 runs 15 residues. Germline V gene data show CDR1 as SGHAT and CDR2 as FQNNGV. V lost 5 bases to trimming and J lost 0 bases, with 12 bases between them.

This clonotype is classed as medium-sized. V is TRBV7-2 and J is TRBJ1-6; D might be TRBD1 (5 bases). The CDR3 is made up of 16 amino acids. V lost 5 bases and J lost 10, with 21 bases in between. Germline CDR1 SGHTA, CDR2 FQGNSA. The CDR3 region is CASSPRHFGQGSPLHF. CDR3 in DNA: TGTGCCAGCAGCCCTCGACATTTCGGGCAGGGCTCACCCCTCCACTTT.

The chain carries TRBV6-5 and TRBJ1-5; no firm D call. Germline CDR1 and CDR2: MNHEY and SVGAGI. The germline V and J ends were trimmed by 4 bases and 4 bases, with 11 bases remaining between them. The CDR3 is made up of 14 amino acids. The CDR3: CASSLASHNQPQHF. DNA for the CDR3: TGTGCCAGCAGTTTGGCGAGCCATAATCAGCCCCAGCATTTT.

By proportion, this clonotype is medium-sized. The rearrangement joins TRBV28 to TRBJ1-2; 7 positions match TRBD1. The CDR3 totals 12 residues. V dropped 10 bases and J dropped 4; count of bases not matched to a gene: 6. The germline CDR1 and CDR2 sequences are MDHEN and SYDVKM. The CDR3: CATGQAIYGYTF. The CDR3 DNA reads as TGTGCCACCGGACAGGCGATCTATGGCTACACCTTC.

By share, this clonotype ranks as medium-sized. This chain connects TRBV28 to TRBJ1-4, with 8 positions matching TRBD1. This CDR3 region has 16 residues. Germline CDR1 is MDHEN and CDR2 is SYDVKM. Losses at the gene ends were 3 bases for V and 0 bases for J; bases not matched to a gene: 3. The CDR3 nucleotides read TGTGCCAGCAGTTTCGACAGGGGTGCAACTAATGAAAAACTGTTTTTT. As protein: CASSFDRGATNEKLFF.

In regard to this clonotype: A much larger clone is a single base away; this may be a read error. V and J are TRBV7-2 and TRBJ2-1, with D hard to call. CDR1 is SGHTA, CDR2 FQGNSA, per germline. The CDR3 runs to 14 residues. As DNA, the CDR3 is TGTGCCAGCAGCCTAACCCAAGCTAGACATGAGCAGTCCTTC. Translation: CASSLTQARHEQSF.

The rearrangement links TRBV28 to TRBJ2-7, with unresolved D. Germline loops: CDR1 MDHEN, CDR2 SYDVKM. The CDR3 has 12 amino acids. Trimming took 4 bases from V and 5 from J, leaving 9 bases between them. This chain's CDR3 is CASSSHPNEQYF. The CDR3, as DNA: TGTGCCAGCAGTTCCCACCCCAACGAGCAGTACTTC.

This clonotype is classed as medium-sized (0.01 to 0.1%). This chain connects TRBV20-1 to TRBJ1-1, with D unclear. Germline V lookup: CDR1 DFQATT, CDR2 SNEGSKA (reference sequence). Deletions cut 6 bases from V and 4 bases from J, with 15 bases between. The CDR3 runs 13 residues. CDR3 residues: CSARNWEGTEAFF. The CDR3 DNA reads as TGCAGTGCCCGGAATTGGGAAGGCACTGAAGCTTTCTTT.

The chain is built from TRBV20-1 and TRBJ2-7; tentatively, D is TRBD2 (5 bases). Deletions cut 3 bases from V and 2 bases from J, with 5 bases between. Germline assignment: CDR1 DFQATT and CDR2 SNEGSKA (reference sequence). This CDR3 spans 11 amino acids. DNA for the CDR3: TGCAGTGCTAGCGGGACCTACGAGCAGTACTTC. Protein: CSASGTYEQYF.

This clonotype is medium-sized within its sample. One junction end disagrees with the germline gene, perhaps due to a read error. V gene TRBV29-1 combines with J gene TRBJ2-3; no clear D gene. This CDR3 has 10 amino acids. Per germline, CDR1 SQVTM and CDR2 ANQGSEA. The DNA for the CDR3 is TGCAGCGTTGATCAACAGCCCGCACATTTT. This sequence encodes CSVDQQPAHF.

Worth noting for this clonotype: A far larger clone is a single base away, which makes a read error likely. V and J are TRBV18 and TRBJ2-1; D may be TRBD1 or TRBD2 (6 bases each). The CDR3 extends over 14 amino acids. The V end lost 3 bases, the J end lost 10 bases, and 16 bases lay between the germline ends. Germline V gene sequence: CDR1 KGHSH, CDR2 LQKENI. CDR3 amino acids: CASSPSGASYEQFF. The CDR3 DNA reads as TGTGCCAGCTCACCGTCGGGGGCATCCTACGAGCAGTTCTTC.